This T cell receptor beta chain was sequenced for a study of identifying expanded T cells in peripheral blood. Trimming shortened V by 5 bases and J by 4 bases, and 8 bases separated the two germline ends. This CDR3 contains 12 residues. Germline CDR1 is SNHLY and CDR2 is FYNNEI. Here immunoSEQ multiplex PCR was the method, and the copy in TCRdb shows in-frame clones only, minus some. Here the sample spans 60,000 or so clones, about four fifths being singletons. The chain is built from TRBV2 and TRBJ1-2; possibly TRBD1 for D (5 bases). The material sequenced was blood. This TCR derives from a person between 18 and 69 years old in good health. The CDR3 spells CASSRGSYGYTF. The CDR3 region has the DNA TGTGCCAGCAGTAGGGGCAGCTATGGCTACACCTTC.